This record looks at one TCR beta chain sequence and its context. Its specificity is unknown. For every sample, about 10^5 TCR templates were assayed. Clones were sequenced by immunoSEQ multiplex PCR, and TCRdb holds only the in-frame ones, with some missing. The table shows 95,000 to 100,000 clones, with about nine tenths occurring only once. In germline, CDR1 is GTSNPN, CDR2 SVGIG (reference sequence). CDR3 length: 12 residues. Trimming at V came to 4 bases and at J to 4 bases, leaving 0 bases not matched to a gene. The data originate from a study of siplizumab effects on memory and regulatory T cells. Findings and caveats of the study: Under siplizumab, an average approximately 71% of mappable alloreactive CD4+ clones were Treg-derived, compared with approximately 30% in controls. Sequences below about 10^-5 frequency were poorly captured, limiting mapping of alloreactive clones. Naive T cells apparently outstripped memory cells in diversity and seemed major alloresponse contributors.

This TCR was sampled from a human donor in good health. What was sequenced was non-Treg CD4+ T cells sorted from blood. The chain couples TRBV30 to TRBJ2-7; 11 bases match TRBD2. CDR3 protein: CAWTSGRYEQYF. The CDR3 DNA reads TGTGCCTGGACTAGCGGGAGGTACGAGCAGTACTTC.